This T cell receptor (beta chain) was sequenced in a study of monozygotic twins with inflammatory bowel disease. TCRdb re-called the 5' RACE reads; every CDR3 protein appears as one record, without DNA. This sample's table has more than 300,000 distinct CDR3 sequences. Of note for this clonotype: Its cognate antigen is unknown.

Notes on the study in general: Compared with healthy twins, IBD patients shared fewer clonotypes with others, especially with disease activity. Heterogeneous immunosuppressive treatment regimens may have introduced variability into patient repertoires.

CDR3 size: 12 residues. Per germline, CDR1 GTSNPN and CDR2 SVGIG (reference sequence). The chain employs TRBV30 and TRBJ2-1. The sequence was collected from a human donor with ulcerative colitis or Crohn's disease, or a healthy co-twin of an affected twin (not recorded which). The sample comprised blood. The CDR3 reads CAWSTGNNEQFF.